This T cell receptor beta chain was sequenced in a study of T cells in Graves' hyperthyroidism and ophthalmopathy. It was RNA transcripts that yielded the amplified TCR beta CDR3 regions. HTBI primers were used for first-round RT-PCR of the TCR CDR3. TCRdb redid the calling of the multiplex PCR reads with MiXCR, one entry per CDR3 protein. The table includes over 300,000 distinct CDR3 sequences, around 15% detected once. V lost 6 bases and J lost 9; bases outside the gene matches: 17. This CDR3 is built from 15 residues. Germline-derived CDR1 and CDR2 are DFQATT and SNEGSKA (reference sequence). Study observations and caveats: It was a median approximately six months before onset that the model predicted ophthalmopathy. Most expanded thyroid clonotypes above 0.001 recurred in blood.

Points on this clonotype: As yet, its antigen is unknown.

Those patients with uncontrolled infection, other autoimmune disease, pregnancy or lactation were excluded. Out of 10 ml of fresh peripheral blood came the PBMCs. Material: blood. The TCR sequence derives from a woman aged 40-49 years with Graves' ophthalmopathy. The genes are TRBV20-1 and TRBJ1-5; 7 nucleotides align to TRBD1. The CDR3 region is CSAISLEGAYRPQHF. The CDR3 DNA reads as TGCAGTGCCATCTCTTTAGAGGGGGCCTATCGGCCCCAGCATTTT.